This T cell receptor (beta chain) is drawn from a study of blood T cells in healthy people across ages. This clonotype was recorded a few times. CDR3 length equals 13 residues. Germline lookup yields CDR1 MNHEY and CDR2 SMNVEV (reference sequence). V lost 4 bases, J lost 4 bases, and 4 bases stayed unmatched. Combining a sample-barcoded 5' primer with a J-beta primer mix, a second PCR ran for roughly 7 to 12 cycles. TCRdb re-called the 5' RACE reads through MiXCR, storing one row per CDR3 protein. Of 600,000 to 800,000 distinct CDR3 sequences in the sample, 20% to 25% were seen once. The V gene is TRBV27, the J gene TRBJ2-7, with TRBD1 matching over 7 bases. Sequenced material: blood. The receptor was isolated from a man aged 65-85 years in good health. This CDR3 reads CASSWDSRYEQYF. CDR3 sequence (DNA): TGTGCCAGCAGTTGGGACAGTCGGTACGAGCAGTACTTC.